Following are 22 T cell receptor beta chains from one sample sequenced in a study of blood T cell repertoires in COVID-19. Clones were sequenced by immunoSEQ multiplex PCR, and TCRdb holds only the in-frame ones, with some missing. The sample holds around 150,000 clones; 85% to 90% are singletons and the top ten take 6.6%. Sequenced material: PBMCs or T cells enriched from blood (not recorded which). These receptor sequences come from a woman between 50 and 59 years old who had recovered from COVID-19.

The rearrangement uses TRBV24-1 and TRBJ1-5; the D gene is possibly TRBD1 (5 bases). CDR3 length: 13 amino acids. Between the trimmed V and J ends, which lost 4 bases and 6 bases, there was a span of 9 bases. Germline-derived CDR1 and CDR2 are KGHDR and SFDVKD. The chain's CDR3 is CATSEYQGQPQHF. The CDR3 nucleotides are TGTGCCACCAGTGAATACCAGGGTCAGCCCCAGCATTTT.

The chain uses TRBV2 and TRBJ1-5; D remains ambiguous. The CDR3 has 14 amino acids. Germline CDR1 and CDR2: SNHLY and FYNNEI. V gave up 3 bases and J gave up 1 base, with 7 bases separating them. The CDR3 DNA is TGTGCCAGCAGTGAGCGACTGAGCAATCAGCCCCAGCATTTT. This codes for CASSERLSNQPQHF.

The chain links TRBV27 to TRBJ2-1; 9 positions agree with TRBD1. Losses at the gene ends were 6 bases for V and 6 bases for J; bases not matched to a gene: 9. The germline CDR1 and CDR2 sequences are MNHEY and SMNVEV (reference sequence). The CDR3 consists of 15 residues. CDR3 sequence reads: CASRTQGAPRNEQFF. CDR3 bases: TGTGCCAGCAGGACACAGGGGGCCCCTCGCAATGAGCAGTTCTTC.

The genes are TRBV5-4 and TRBJ1-1; 8 bases line up with TRBD1. V lost 0 bases and J lost 10; bases outside the gene matches: 8. CDR3 length: 14 residues. Germline CDR1 reads SGHNT; CDR2 reads YYREEE (reference sequence). The CDR3 protein is CASSLVGQVLRAFF. As DNA, the CDR3 is TGTGCCAGCAGCTTGGTGGGACAGGTGTTGAGAGCTTTCTTT.

The sample holds one count of this clone. This sequence joins TRBV5-4 and TRBJ2-1; no definite D call. Trimming removed 4 bases from V and 11 bases from J, with 13 bases in between. The CDR3 loop spans 12 amino acids. The V gene's germline CDR1 is SGHNT and CDR2 YYREEE (reference sequence). CDR3 DNA: TGTGCCAGCAGCACCCCCGGCAGGCAGCAGTTCTTC. Translation: CASSTPGRQQFF.

This chain joins TRBV29-1 and TRBJ2-7, with 8 bases that match TRBD1. This CDR3 comprises 14 residues. The germline gives CDR1 SQVTM, CDR2 ANQGSEA. Trimming took 6 bases from V and 0 from J; bases not matched to a gene: 7. The CDR3 DNA reads TGCAGCGTAAGAAGGGGACAGGACTCCTACGAGCAGTACTTC. Protein: CSVRRGQDSYEQYF.

The V gene is TRBV29-1, the J gene TRBJ1-1, with D possibly matching TRBD1 (5 bases). The ends were cut back, 4 bases at V and 3 bases at J, with 6 bases in the middle. The CDR3 runs 11 residues. The V gene's germline CDR1 is SQVTM and CDR2 ANQGSEA. The DNA for the CDR3 is TGCAGCGTTGGACAGTACACTGAAGCTTTCTTT. Its translation: CSVGQYTEAFF.

The chain couples TRBV3-1 (or the pseudogene TRBV3-2) to TRBJ1-5, with a weak D call TRBD1 (5 bases). This CDR3 is 20 amino acids long. Trimming took off 0 bases at V and 0 bases at J, with 21 bases between the two ends. Germline CDR1 and CDR2: LGHDT and YNNKEL (reference sequence). The CDR3 region has the DNA TGTGCCAGCAGCCAAGAAGAGCAGGGACTTCGTACAATTAGCAATCAGCCCCAGCATTTT. This codes for CASSQEEQGLRTISNQPQHF.

The chain uses TRBV4-2 and TRBJ1-4; D gene uncertain. With 5 bases removed from V and 7 bases from J, the gap between germline ends came to 14 bases. Germline CDR1 reads LGHNA; CDR2 reads YNFKEQ. The CDR3 has 14 residues. CDR3 sequence reads: CASSFSTVSEKLFF. The CDR3 nucleotides read TGTGCCAGCAGCTTCAGTACAGTCAGTGAAAAACTGTTTTTT.

This chain links TRBV27 with TRBJ2-2; weak D call: TRBD2 (6 bases). The germline V gene has CDR1 MNHEY and CDR2 SMNVEV (reference sequence). Trimming removed 2 bases at V and 7 bases at J, with 8 bases between. The CDR3 runs 13 residues. This chain's CDR3 is CASSLGGIGELFF. The DNA for the CDR3 is TGTGCCAGCAGTTTAGGGGGGATCGGGGAGCTGTTTTTT.

V gene TRBV11-2 combines with J gene TRBJ1-1; D gene ambiguous. The CDR3 consists of 13 residues. The ends were cut back, 1 base at V and 4 bases at J, with 7 bases in the middle. CDR1 and CDR2 from the germline V gene are SGHAT and FQNNGV. CDR3 DNA: TGTGCCAGCAGCTTAGTTTCGGGCACTGAAGCTTTCTTT. This sequence encodes CASSLVSGTEAFF.

The rearrangement uses TRBV10-3 and TRBJ2-1; 9 nucleotides agree with TRBD2. This CDR3 region has 16 residues. Germline V gives CDR1 ENHRY, CDR2 SYGVKD. Losses at the gene ends were 0 bases for V and 7 bases for J; bases not matched to a gene: 7. CDR3 sequence: CAISESILAGRNEQFF. The CDR3 coding sequence is TGTGCCATCAGTGAGTCGATTCTAGCGGGGAGGAATGAGCAGTTCTTC.

The DNA for the CDR3 is TGTGCCAGCAGTTACGGGAACGTCGTGGCGGGGGGTTCCTACGAGCAGTACTTC. Translated: CASSYGNVVAGGSYEQYF. The rearrangement uses TRBV6-2 or TRBV6-3 and TRBJ2-7, with 8 bases lining up with TRBD2. V was pared by 2 bases and J by 1 base, with 13 bases of the junction left unmatched. Germline CDR1 reads MNHEY; CDR2 reads SVGEGT. The length of the CDR3 is 18 residues.

This clone was picked up a small number of times. The rearrangement links TRBV3-1 (or the pseudogene TRBV3-2) to TRBJ1-6, with TRBD1 identical over 9 bases. The trim removed 0 bases at V and 10 bases at J, leaving 7 bases unmatched. The CDR3 runs 16 residues. In germline, CDR1 is LGHDT, CDR2 YNNKEL (reference sequence). The CDR3 sequence is CASSQEVGTGKSPLHF. The DNA of the CDR3 is TGTGCCAGCAGCCAAGAAGTTGGGACAGGGAAATCACCCCTCCACTTT.

This clone showed up just once. This chain links TRBV6-2 or TRBV6-3 with TRBJ1-5; possible D gene TRBD1, 6 bases. The V end was cut by 5 bases, the J end by 5 bases, with 19 bases between. Germline values: CDR1 MNHEY, CDR2 SVGEGT. This CDR3 region has 16 residues. CDR3 sequence (DNA): TGTGCCAGCAGTCGTCTTCGACAGGCGATAGATCAGCCCCAGCATTTT. Amino acids: CASSRLRQAIDQPQHF.

The J gene is TRBJ1-1, the V gene TRBV19, with unresolved D. Trimming stripped 5 bases from V and 1 base from J, with 8 bases between. Germline V gene sequence: CDR1 LNHDA, CDR2 SQIVND (reference sequence). This CDR3 is built from 13 residues. The CDR3 region is CASSYYSNTEAFF. The CDR3 nucleotides read TGTGCCAGTAGTTACTACTCGAACACTGAAGCTTTCTTT. Full variable domain (outside the CDR3, taken from reference TRBV19 and TRBJ1-1): DGGITQSPKYLFRKEGQNVTLSCEQNLNHDAMYWYRQDPGQGLRLIYYSQIVNDFQKGDIAEGYSVSREKKESFPLTVTSAQKNPTAFYLCASSYYSNTEAFFGQGTRLTVV.

This clone was seen just once. The CDR3 DNA reads as TGTGCCAGCAGCTTAGGGCGCACAGATACGCAGTATTTT. As protein: CASSLGRTDTQYF. J is TRBJ2-3 and V is TRBV7-2; D unresolved. Germline-derived CDR1 and CDR2 are SGHTA and FQGNSA. The CDR3 runs 13 residues. With 1 base removed from V and 1 base from J, the gap between germline ends came to 3 bases.

The chain uses TRBV11-3 and TRBJ2-2, with 7 bases fitting TRBD2. V trimming: 3 bases; J trimming: 6 bases; junction bases outside the gene matches: 10. The CDR3 consists of 16 residues. Germline values: CDR1 SGHNT, CDR2 YENEEA. The CDR3 coding sequence is TGTGCCAGCAGCTTGGGGGGGTCGAACGGAGCCGGGGAGCTGTTTTTT. Amino acids: CASSLGGSNGAGELFF. Full variable domain (outside the CDR3, taken from reference TRBV11-3 and TRBJ2-2): EAGVVQSPRYKIIEKKQPVAFWCNPISGHNTLYWYLQNLGQGPELLIRYENEEAVDDSQLPKDRFSAERLKGVDSTLKIQPAELGDSAVYLCASSLGGSNGAGELFFGEGSRLTVL.

The V call is TRBV18, the J call TRBJ1-4; maybe TRBD1 (5 bases). The CDR3 totals 15 residues. Looked up from germline, CDR1 is KGHSH and CDR2 is LQKENI. Trimming stripped 0 bases from V and 6 bases from J, with 11 bases between. CDR3 sequence (DNA): TGTGCCAGCTCACCACCTGGTGGGGCGGATGAAAAACTGTTTTTT. Protein sequence: CASSPPGGADEKLFF.

The chain joins TRBV19 to TRBJ1-2; a possible D gene is TRBD1 (5 bases). Trimming shortened V by 1 base and J by 1 base, and 10 bases separated the two germline ends. CDR1 LNHDA and CDR2 SQIVND come from the germline V gene (reference sequence). The CDR3 spans 15 residues. CDR3 bases: TGTGCCAGTAGTATAGGGGGCAACGTTAACTATGGCTACACCTTC. This sequence encodes CASSIGGNVNYGYTF. The whole variable domain, filled in from reference TRBV19 and TRBJ1-2, reads DGGITQSPKYLFRKEGQNVTLSCEQNLNHDAMYWYRQDPGQGLRLIYYSQIVNDFQKGDIAEGYSVSREKKESFPLTVTSAQKNPTAFYLCASSIGGNVNYGYTFGSGTRLTVV.

This clone appeared once. The genes are TRBV4-1 and TRBJ2-7, with TRBD2 matching over 9 bases. Germline V lookup: CDR1 MGHRA, CDR2 YSYEKL. The trim removed 0 bases at V and 0 bases at J, leaving 9 bases unmatched. CDR3 length: 18 amino acids. The CDR3 coding sequence is TGCGCCAGCAGCCAAGACCTTCCCCTAGCGGGGAGCTCCTACGAGCAGTACTTC. Translating it yields CASSQDLPLAGSSYEQYF.

The chain joins TRBV5-4 to TRBJ2-3; the D is unclear. Germline V gene data show CDR1 as SGHNT and CDR2 as YYREEE (reference sequence). With 1 base removed from V and 2 bases from J, the gap between germline ends came to 8 bases. The CDR3 extends over 14 amino acids. The DNA of the CDR3 is TGTGCCAGCAGCTTGCCTATCAACACAGATACGCAGTATTTT. Its translation is CASSLPINTDTQYF.